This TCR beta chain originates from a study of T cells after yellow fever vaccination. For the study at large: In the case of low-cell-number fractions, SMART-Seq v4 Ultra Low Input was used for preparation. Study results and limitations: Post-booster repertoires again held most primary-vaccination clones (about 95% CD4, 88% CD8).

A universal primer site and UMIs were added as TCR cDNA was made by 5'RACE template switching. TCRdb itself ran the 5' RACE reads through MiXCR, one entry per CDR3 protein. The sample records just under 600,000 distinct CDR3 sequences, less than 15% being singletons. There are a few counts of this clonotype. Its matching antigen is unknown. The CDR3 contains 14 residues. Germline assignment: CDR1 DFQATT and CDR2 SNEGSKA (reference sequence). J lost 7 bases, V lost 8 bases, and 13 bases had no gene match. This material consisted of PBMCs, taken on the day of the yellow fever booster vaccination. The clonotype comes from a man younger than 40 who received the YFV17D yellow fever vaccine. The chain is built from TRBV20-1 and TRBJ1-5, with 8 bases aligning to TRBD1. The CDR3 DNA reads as TGCAGTCGAATGGCAGGGGGCGCAGGGCAGCCCCAGCATTTT. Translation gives CSRMAGGAGQPQHF.